A single sample is the source of the 31 T cell receptor beta chains below, sequenced in a study of vaccination and CD4 T cells after COVID-19. The assay that was used to sequence DNA from cultured CD4+ T cells was the Oncomine TCR Beta short-read assay. Investigators isolated genomic DNA from cultured CD4+ T cells. TCRdb passed the PCR reads through MiXCR, listing each CDR3 protein once. Of roughly 10,000 distinct CDR3 sequences detected, around 30% appear once; the ten largest clones hold under 15%. For these TCRs, the target antigens are not known. Treatment noted: approximately 10-day PBMC culture with coronavirus spike peptide pools or control peptides (ViraFEST assay). An unexposed donor provided the CD4+ T cells, which were collected before the COVID-19 pandemic (2011-2018). The specimen was CD4+ T cells from blood, cultured in vitro. These receptors all come from a human donor in good health.

This chain joins TRBV2 and TRBJ1-5, with 10 nucleotides matching TRBD1. Germline lookup yields CDR1 SNHLY and CDR2 FYNNEI. V trimming: 6 bases; J trimming: 11 bases; junction bases outside the gene matches: 10. CDR3 size: 14 residues. CDR3 residues: CASSYDRGLTAQHF. CDR3 sequence (DNA): TGTGCCAGCAGCTATGACAGGGGGCTCACGGCCCAGCATTTT.

The count of this clonotype is one. The chain recombines TRBV28 with TRBJ2-1; D uncertain. Trimming removed 7 bases from V and 5 bases from J, with 15 bases in between. CDR1 and CDR2 from the germline V gene are MDHEN and SYDVKM. The CDR3 loop spans 14 amino acids. This CDR3 is CASTNRPTNNEQFF. In DNA, the CDR3 is TGTGCCAGCACTAACCGACCCACAAACAATGAGCAGTTCTTC.

This clonotype was seen more than once but under ten times. The chain couples TRBV6-2 or TRBV6-3 to TRBJ1-5; 9 bases map to TRBD1. The CDR3 extends over 19 amino acids. V dropped 0 bases and J dropped 0; count of bases not matched to a gene: 9. Germline V gives CDR1 MNHEY, CDR2 SVGEGT. CDR3 region: CASSYSIRTGASSNQPQHF. CDR3 coding DNA: TGTGCCAGCAGTTACTCGATTCGGACAGGGGCGAGTAGCAATCAGCCCCAGCATTTT.

By share, this clonotype counts as medium-sized. The chain has TRBV20-1 and TRBJ1-5; no definite D call. V lost 7 bases and J lost 9, with 22 bases in between. The CDR3 loop spans 14 amino acids. Germline assignment: CDR1 DFQATT and CDR2 SNEGSKA (reference sequence). The CDR3 is CSGIDGPVGRPQHF. For the CDR3, the DNA is TGCAGTGGGATAGATGGGCCGGTTGGACGGCCCCAGCATTTT.

This clonotype has only a few counts. This sequence joins TRBV28 and TRBJ2-2; D not certain. This CDR3 has 14 residues. The V gene lost 2 bases and the J gene lost 4 bases, with 8 bases spanning the gap. Germline CDR1 and CDR2: MDHEN and SYDVKM. CDR3 nucleotides: TGTGCCAGCAGTTTACTGACTCCCACCGGGGAGCTGTTTTTT. Translating gives CASSLLTPTGELFF.

In this sample, this clonotype turned up a few times. CDR3 nucleotides: TGTGCCAGCAGCTCAGGGGTGAGGCATGAGCAGTTCTTC. Translating gives CASSSGVRHEQFF. This chain links TRBV7-2 with TRBJ2-1, with TRBD1 as a possible D gene (6 bases). Trimming cost V 4 bases and J 8 bases, with 12 bases left between them. The germline gives CDR1 SGHTA, CDR2 FQGNSA. There are 13 residues in the CDR3. Supplemented by reference TRBV7-2 and TRBJ2-1, the full variable domain reads GAGVSQSPSNKVTEKGKDVELRCDPISGHTALYWYRQSLGQGLEFLIYFQGNSAPDKSGLPSDRFSAERTGGSVSTLTIQRTQQEDSAVYLCASSSGVRHEQFFGPGTRLTVL.

The J gene is TRBJ2-7, the V gene TRBV18, with TRBD2 identical over 13 bases. The trim removed 5 bases at V and 0 bases at J, leaving 1 base unmatched. From germline, CDR1 is KGHSH and CDR2 LQKENI. The CDR3 runs to 15 residues. CDR3 region: CASSGTSGNSYEQYF. For the CDR3, the DNA is TGTGCCAGCTCAGGGACTAGCGGGAACTCCTACGAGCAGTACTTC.

This clonotype is classed as medium-sized. The genes are TRBV7-9 and TRBJ1-6; D uncertain. Trimming stripped 5 bases from V and 6 bases from J, with 14 bases between. Germline V lookup: CDR1 SEHNR, CDR2 FQNEAQ (reference sequence). The CDR3 sequence is 15 residues long. For the CDR3, the DNA is TGTGCCAGCAGCCCTCGATCAACGACTAATTCACCCCTCCACTTT. Amino acids: CASSPRSTTNSPLHF.

This rearrangement joins TRBV10-3 to TRBJ1-1, with D hard to call. From germline, CDR1 is ENHRY and CDR2 SYGVKD. Trimming stripped 2 bases from V and 4 bases from J, with 2 bases between. This CDR3 region has 11 residues. This CDR3 is CAISELTEAFF. The DNA of the CDR3 is TGTGCCATCAGTGAGCTCACTGAAGCTTTCTTT.

CDR3 bases: TGTGCCAGCAGTGCAAGGGGGGGCCCGAACATTCAGTACTTC. This gives the protein CASSARGGPNIQYF. V usage is TRBV6-1 and J usage is TRBJ2-4, with a weak D call TRBD2 (7 bases). CDR1 is MNHNS and CDR2 is SASEGT in the germline V gene. This CDR3 spans 14 amino acids. V dropped 4 bases and J dropped 7 bases, with 14 bases sitting between them.

V is TRBV5-1 and J is TRBJ2-5; TRBD2 matches at 10 bases. Trimming took 5 bases from V and 2 from J; bases not matched to a gene: 3. The CDR3 contains 14 residues. The germline V gene encodes CDR1 SGHRS and CDR2 YFSETQ. CDR3 amino acids: CASRYSGRQETQYF. CDR3 bases: TGCGCCAGCAGGTATAGCGGGAGGCAAGAGACCCAGTACTTC. Complete variable domain (other parts from reference TRBV5-1 and TRBJ2-5): KAGVTQTPRYLIKTRGQQVTLSCSPISGHRSVSWYQQTPGQGLQFLFEYFSETQRNKGNFPGRFSGRQFSNSRSEMNVSTLELGDSALYLCASRYSGRQETQYFGPGTRLLVL.

This clonotype is judged medium-sized. The chain is built from TRBV28 and TRBJ1-6; D call uncertain. V lost 7 bases, J lost 5 bases, and 9 bases lay in between. This CDR3 is 13 amino acids long. CDR1 is MDHEN and CDR2 is SYDVKM in the germline V gene. The chain's CDR3 is CASKSQHNSPLHF. The CDR3 DNA is TGTGCCAGCAAAAGCCAGCATAATTCACCCCTCCACTTT.

The chain recombines TRBV27 with TRBJ2-1; D unclear. In germline, CDR1 is MNHEY, CDR2 SMNVEV (reference sequence). Trimming removed 0 bases from V and 5 bases from J, with 5 bases in between. CDR3 length: 13 amino acids. CDR3 DNA: TGTGCCAGCAGTTTATCACAGAACAATGAGCAGTTCTTC. Translated: CASSLSQNNEQFF.

This clonotype was counted only a few times. The genes are TRBV7-9 and TRBJ1-3; weak D call: TRBD1 (5 bases). V was shortened by 7 bases and J by 5 bases, with 18 bases between the two germline ends. Germline CDR1 reads SEHNR; CDR2 reads FQNEAQ (reference sequence). The CDR3 extends over 15 amino acids. CDR3 amino acids: CASIIGREGRNTIYF. The CDR3 nucleotides are TGTGCCAGCATCATTGGACGAGAGGGACGAAACACCATATATTTT.

This sequence joins TRBV28 and TRBJ2-2; the D gene is possibly TRBD1 (5 bases). This CDR3 is 13 amino acids long. Germline CDR1 and CDR2: MDHEN and SYDVKM. V was cut by 1 base and J by 7 bases, with 7 bases left in between. The DNA of the CDR3 is TGTGCCAGCAGTTTATTAGGGGACGGGGAGCTGTTTTTT. This sequence encodes CASSLLGDGELFF.

This clonotype was seen only once. This chain uses TRBV29-1 with TRBJ1-2; TRBD1 might be the D (6 bases). The V end lost 8 bases, the J end lost 0 bases, and 13 bases lay between the germline ends. Germline V lookup: CDR1 SQVTM, CDR2 ANQGSEA. This CDR3 region has 13 residues. CDR3 amino acids: CSLRGGSNYGYTF. In nucleotides, the CDR3 is TGCAGCCTGAGAGGGGGTTCTAACTATGGCTACACCTTC.

The chain is built from TRBV20-1 and TRBJ2-3; TRBD2 agrees at 8 bases. The CDR3 is 15 residues long. The germline V gene has CDR1 DFQATT and CDR2 SNEGSKA (reference sequence). V lost 0 bases, J lost 5 bases, and 7 bases stayed unmatched. As DNA, the CDR3 is TGCAGTGCTAGAGATCCGGGAGGGCCTGGAGATACGCAGTATTTT. Amino acid sequence: CSARDPGGPGDTQYF.

This rearrangement joins TRBV7-9 to TRBJ1-2; no definite D call. The CDR3 consists of 13 residues. Trimming removed 3 bases from V and 4 bases from J, with 9 bases in between. Germline values: CDR1 SEHNR, CDR2 FQNEAQ (reference sequence). CDR3 amino acids: CASSFQSFYGYTF. In DNA form, the CDR3 reads TGTGCCAGCAGCTTCCAGTCCTTCTATGGCTACACCTTC.

V and J are TRBV7-8 and TRBJ2-7; 10 nucleotides match TRBD2. V was clipped by 4 bases and J by 7 bases; unmatched bases: 16. Germline CDR1 reads SGHVS; CDR2 reads FQNEAQ. CDR3 length: 17 amino acids. The CDR3 coding sequence is TGTGCCAGCAGCTCAATAGGACTAGCGGAAGTTGTGCGAGAGCAGTACTTC. It is translated as CASSSIGLAEVVREQYF.

The rearrangement uses TRBV14 and TRBJ1-1; D might be TRBD1 (5 bases). V was clipped by 0 bases and J by 5 bases, with 19 bases between them. Germline lookup yields CDR1 SGHDN and CDR2 FVKESK. The CDR3 is 17 residues long. The chain's CDR3 is CASSQEPGWDPGTEAFF. The CDR3 DNA sequence: TGTGCCAGCAGCCAAGAGCCGGGGTGGGACCCTGGGACTGAAGCTTTCTTT.

The chain has TRBV7-2 and TRBJ2-7, with 8 bases matching TRBD2. The V gene end was trimmed by 2 bases and the J gene end by 3 bases; junction bases not matched to a gene: 3. Germline V CDR1 and CDR2: SGHTA, FQGNSA. The CDR3 runs 14 residues. The CDR3 nucleotides are TGTGCCAGCAGCTTATGGAGCGGGAGCTACGAGCAGTACTTC. Translating gives CASSLWSGSYEQYF.

This clonotype was observed a handful of times. V and J are TRBV20-1 and TRBJ1-1; D not resolved. This CDR3 has 14 amino acids. The V and J ends lost 0 bases and 4 bases respectively, with 12 bases between them. Germline V gives CDR1 DFQATT, CDR2 SNEGSKA (reference sequence). CDR3 DNA: TGCAGTGCTAGAGAAGGTGGGCGGGGCACTGAAGCTTTCTTT. Amino acids: CSAREGGRGTEAFF.

This clonotype has more than one count but fewer than ten. The chain couples TRBV30 to TRBJ1-1; a possible D gene is TRBD1 (5 bases). The CDR3 is 14 residues long. Germline CDR1 reads GTSNPN; CDR2 reads SVGIG (reference sequence). Deletions cut 2 bases from V and 5 bases from J, with 15 bases between. Written as DNA, the CDR3 is TGTGCCTGGAGTTCCTACGACAGAGAAACTGAAGCTTTCTTT. It yields the protein CAWSSYDRETEAFF.

The sample holds a few counts of this clonotype. The rearrangement uses TRBV11-2 and TRBJ1-5; TRBD1 aligns across 7 bases. Trimming at V came to 0 bases and at J to 3 bases, leaving 2 bases not matched to a gene. The CDR3 contains 15 residues. Germline V gene data show CDR1 as SGHAT and CDR2 as FQNNGV. CDR3: CASSLERGLNQPQHF. The CDR3 DNA sequence: TGTGCCAGCAGCTTAGAGAGGGGGCTCAATCAGCCCCAGCATTTT.

This clonotype qualifies as medium-sized. Relative to the germline gene, one junction end is altered; a read error may explain this. The genes are TRBV20-1 and TRBJ1-2; 7 bases match TRBD1. This CDR3 comprises 14 residues. Germline values: CDR1 DFQATT, CDR2 SNEGSKA (reference sequence). For the CDR3, the DNA is TGCAGCGCTAGAGAGACGAAGGAGGGGGCGAGCTACACCTTC. Translation gives CSARETKEGASYTF.

There are a few counts of this clonotype. V gene TRBV15 combines with J gene TRBJ2-1; a weak D match, TRBD2 (6 bases). The CDR3 is 13 amino acids. Per germline, CDR1 LNHNV and CDR2 YYDKDF (reference sequence). V shed 1 base and J shed 8 bases, with 9 bases lying between them. The CDR3: CATSRGLVYEQFF. CDR3 in DNA: TGTGCCACCAGCAGAGGACTAGTTTATGAGCAGTTCTTC. Variable domain in full (rest from reference TRBV15 and TRBJ2-1): DAMVIQNPRYQVTQFGKPVTLSCSQTLNHNVMYWYQQKSSQAPKLLFHYYDKDFNNEADTPDNFQSRRPNTSFCFLDIRSPGLGDTAMYLCATSRGLVYEQFFGPGTRLTVL.

The table lists this clonotype with a few counts. The rearrangement links TRBV20-1 to TRBJ2-1, with D perhaps TRBD2 (5 bases). CDR3 size: 15 residues. Trimming took off 5 bases at V and 0 bases at J, with 14 bases between the two ends. Per germline, CDR1 DFQATT and CDR2 SNEGSKA (reference sequence). The CDR3 region has the DNA TGCAGTGCTGGGAGTGGTCCCAGCTCCTACAATGAGCAGTTCTTC. Translated: CSAGSGPSSYNEQFF.

This clonotype was detected only a few times. The genes are TRBV24-1 and TRBJ2-2, with unresolved D. The CDR3 is made up of 14 amino acids. Trimming cost V 3 bases and J 5 bases, with 9 bases left between them. The V gene's germline CDR1 is KGHDR and CDR2 SFDVKD. CDR3 DNA: TGTGCCACCAGTGATCTGACCCTTACCGGGGAGCTGTTTTTT. This sequence encodes CATSDLTLTGELFF.

In this sample, this clonotype is medium-sized. The chain carries TRBV15 and TRBJ1-1; TRBD1 matches 7 bases. The CDR3 has 14 residues. V shed 4 bases, J shed 14 bases, and the junction held 16 bases outside the gene matches. CDR1 is LNHNV, CDR2 YYDKDF, per germline (reference sequence). CDR3 nucleotides: TGTGCCACCAGCAAAAAGGCTAGGACAGGCTTTGGGTTCTTT. It encodes CATSKKARTGFGFF.

By frequency in the sample, this clonotype is medium-sized. This chain connects TRBV20-1 to TRBJ1-2; the D gene is possibly TRBD1 (6 bases). V dropped 5 bases and J dropped 4 bases, with 11 bases sitting between them. CDR1 and CDR2 (germline): DFQATT, SNEGSKA (reference sequence). This CDR3 has 12 amino acids. The CDR3 sequence is CSAPDSRYGYTF. In nucleotides, the CDR3 is TGCAGTGCTCCGGACAGCCGCTATGGCTACACCTTC.

The gene calls are TRBV18 and TRBJ2-3; D may be TRBD1 (5 bases). Trimming stripped 3 bases from V and 6 bases from J, with 10 bases between. The CDR3 length is 13 residues. In germline, CDR1 is KGHSH, CDR2 LQKENI. CDR3 residues: CASSPGNRDTQYF. The DNA for the CDR3 is TGTGCCAGCTCACCGGGTAACAGGGATACGCAGTATTTT.